Presented here are 26 T cell receptor beta chains from one specimen sequenced in a study of shared clonotypes between healthy human individuals. Assay used: immunoSEQ multiplex PCR; TCRdb lists only in-frame clones, some missing. The sample carries about 2.4 million clones, approximately 94% recorded once. The sequenced sample consisted of naive CD4+ T cells from PBMCs. The subset denotes: CD45RA+ positively selected. The receptors shown here come from a young man in good health. Some clones in this sample may be carry-over from other donors' samples.

Notes on this clone: Within the sample, other DNA sequences also encode this same CDR3. This chain's CDR3 is CSVDKGYGYTF. The CDR3, as DNA: TGCAGCGTTGATAAAGGGTATGGCTACACCTTC. V and J are TRBV29-1 and TRBJ1-2; D is unresolved. The CDR3 totals 11 residues. Trimming removed 3 bases from V and 5 bases from J, with 7 bases in between. CDR1 is SQVTM and CDR2 is ANQGSEA in the germline V gene.

This chain links TRBV7-9 with TRBJ2-4; D remains unclear. The ends were cut back, 4 bases at V and 8 bases at J, with 6 bases in the middle. The CDR3 is 11 amino acids. Germline CDR1 SEHNR, CDR2 FQNEAQ (reference sequence). The CDR3 sequence: CASSSQDIQYF. Written as DNA, the CDR3 is TGTGCCAGCAGCTCCCAAGACATTCAGTACTTC.

This chain joins TRBV4-3 and TRBJ2-3, with D tentatively TRBD2 (6 bases). Germline lookup yields CDR1 LGHNA and CDR2 YSLEER. Trimming removed 2 bases from V and 4 bases from J, with 7 bases in between. The CDR3 contains 13 residues. The CDR3 bases are TGCGCCAGCAGCCAACGACTAGCAGATACGCAGTATTTT. This encodes CASSQRLADTQYF.

This clone was observed once. This chain links TRBV5-8 with TRBJ2-4; 8 nucleotides line up with TRBD1. The CDR3 is 14 amino acids. Per germline, CDR1 SGHTS and CDR2 YDEGEE. With 4 bases clipped from V and 8 bases from J, the junction kept 8 bases outside the gene matches. The CDR3 coding sequence is TGTGCCAGCAGCCTTGACAGGGGATCGGACATTCAGTACTTC. Its translation: CASSLDRGSDIQYF.

About this clone itself: The sample carries other DNA sequences with the same CDR3. The chain couples TRBV27 to TRBJ2-7; no firm D call. The CDR3 loop spans 12 amino acids. Trimming pared 8 bases from V and 1 base from J, leaving 9 bases between. CDR1 is MNHEY and CDR2 is SMNVEV in the germline V gene (reference sequence). CDR3 protein: CASRARSYEQYF. In DNA, the CDR3 is TGTGCCAGCCGGGCGCGATCCTACGAGCAGTACTTC.

The chain is built from TRBV6-5 and TRBJ1-2, with D unresolved. Germline V gene data show CDR1 as MNHEY and CDR2 as SVGAGI. Trimming stripped 0 bases from V and 8 bases from J, with 10 bases between. CDR3 length: 13 residues. Here the CDR3 reads CASSYSLVGGYTF. The CDR3 DNA follows: TGTGCCAGCAGTTACTCGTTAGTCGGGGGCTACACCTTC.

This sequence joins TRBV19 and TRBJ2-4; TRBD2 aligns across 11 bases. Trimming removed 5 bases from V and 4 bases from J; junction bases left unmatched: 10. CDR1 is LNHDA and CDR2 is SQIVND in the germline V gene (reference sequence). CDR3 length equals 17 residues. This CDR3 is CASSVLGVAGGKNIQYF. CDR3 nucleotide sequence: TGTGCCAGTAGTGTCCTCGGGGTAGCGGGAGGGAAAAACATTCAGTACTTC.

This sequence joins TRBV7-2 and TRBJ2-5; unclear D gene. V lost 4 bases and J lost 2, with 11 bases in between. This CDR3 region has 14 residues. The germline gives CDR1 SGHTA, CDR2 FQGNSA. The CDR3: CASSWLTEQETQYF. CDR3 coding DNA: TGTGCCAGCAGCTGGTTGACCGAACAAGAGACCCAGTACTTC.

The chain links TRBV4-1 to TRBJ1-6; D gene unclear. The length of the CDR3 is 15 residues. Trimming removed 3 bases from V and 8 bases from J, with 14 bases in between. CDR1 and CDR2 from the germline V gene are MGHRA and YSYEKL. CDR3 sequence (DNA): TGCGCCAGCAGCCAGGAGACTTTAACAGATTCACCCCTCCACTTT. Encoded protein: CASSQETLTDSPLHF.

Concerning this clone itself: As the CDR3 is not closed by the conserved phenylalanine or tryptophan, this likely results from a read error. Because the CDR3's place on the DNA is in doubt, the DNA is left out and the CDR3 is given as listed by TCRdb. The chain carries TRBV5-1 and TRBJ2-7. CDR1 and CDR2 (germline): SGHRS, YFSETQ. The CDR3 is 10 amino acids in total, end residues counted. CDR3 sequence reads: CPSRRQGLPC.

The V call is TRBV5-1, the J call TRBJ2-6; the match to TRBD1 covers 7 bases. V trimming: 4 bases; J trimming: 2 bases; junction bases outside the gene matches: 3. The CDR3 sequence is 15 residues long. Per germline, CDR1 SGHRS and CDR2 YFSETQ. CDR3 region: CASSIQGPGANVLTF. The CDR3 nucleotides are TGCGCCAGCAGCATACAGGGGCCTGGGGCCAACGTCCTGACTTTC.

This sequence joins TRBV19 and TRBJ1-4; 9 nucleotides align to TRBD1. Germline CDR1 and CDR2: LNHDA and SQIVND (reference sequence). The CDR3 loop spans 15 amino acids. Unmatched junction bases numbered 2, after V lost 6 bases and J lost 0 bases. The CDR3 loop reads CASRDRGTTNEKLFF. In DNA, the CDR3 is TGTGCCAGTAGGGACAGGGGTACAACTAATGAAAAACTGTTTTTT.

This rearrangement joins TRBV5-6 to TRBJ1-5; 10 bases align to TRBD1. This CDR3 comprises 19 residues. Germline loops: CDR1 SGHDT, CDR2 YYEEEE. Trimming took 3 bases from V and 2 from J; bases not matched to a gene: 14. Here the CDR3 reads CASSSPPGQGRTGNQPQHF. CDR3 DNA sequence: TGTGCCAGCAGCTCCCCCCCGGGACAGGGGAGAACGGGCAATCAGCCCCAGCATTTT.

The chain uses TRBV20-1 and TRBJ2-1, with TRBD1 matching 8 bases. The germline CDR1 and CDR2 sequences are DFQATT and SNEGSKA (reference sequence). The CDR3 loop spans 11 amino acids. V lost 3 bases and J lost 9; bases outside the gene matches: 1. CDR3 DNA sequence: TGCAGTGCTAGCAGGGGGCCTGAGCAGTTCTTC. Translation: CSASRGPEQFF.

The chain links TRBV28 to TRBJ2-1, with 7 bases lining up with TRBD1. This CDR3 region has 11 residues. The junction had 7 bases not matched to a gene; V was cut back by 5 bases and J by 15 bases. CDR1 and CDR2 (germline): MDHEN, SYDVKM. CDR3 DNA: TGTGCCAGCAGTCTGACAGGGATGTGGTTCTTC. It specifies CASSLTGMWFF.

V gene TRBV5-6 combines with J gene TRBJ1-2; D not resolved. In germline, CDR1 is SGHDT, CDR2 YYEEEE. The CDR3 is made up of 13 amino acids. The V and J ends lost 4 bases and 1 base respectively, with 8 bases between them. As DNA, the CDR3 is TGTGCCAGCAGCCCGACCCATAACTATGGCTACACCTTC. It codes for CASSPTHNYGYTF. The full variable domain, with the rest looked up from reference TRBV5-6 and TRBJ1-2, is DAGVTQSPTHLIKTRGQQVTLRCSPKSGHDTVSWYQQALGQGPQFIFQYYEEEERQRGNFPDRFSGHQFPNYSSELNVNALLLGDSALYLCASSPTHNYGYTFGSGTRLTVV.

This clone has a single count. Other DNA variants within this sample encode the same CDR3. The rearrangement uses TRBV5-1 and TRBJ2-5, with TRBD2 matching over 9 bases. CDR3 size: 15 residues. The ends lost 0 bases at V and 2 bases at J; junction bases unmatched: 2. CDR1 SGHRS and CDR2 YFSETQ come from the germline V gene. The CDR3 DNA follows: TGCGCCAGCAGCTTGGTCCTAGCGGGACAAGAGACCCAGTACTTC. Translation: CASSLVLAGQETQYF.

The V call is TRBV15, the J call TRBJ1-2, with D unclear. Trimming shortened V by 4 bases and J by 8 bases, and 11 bases separated the two germline ends. Germline V lookup: CDR1 LNHNV, CDR2 YYDKDF (reference sequence). The CDR3 spans 12 residues. The CDR3 is CATSTAVRGYTF. The CDR3 DNA follows: TGTGCCACCAGCACGGCTGTCCGAGGCTACACCTTC.

V gene TRBV5-6 combines with J gene TRBJ2-1; D uncertain. V shed 1 base and J shed 9 bases, with 17 bases lying between them. There are 15 residues in the CDR3. CDR1 SGHDT and CDR2 YYEEEE come from the germline V gene. CDR3 DNA sequence: TGTGCCAGCAGCTTGACGACCGCTCTTTGGAGTGAGCAGTTCTTC. Translation gives CASSLTTALWSEQFF.

A note on this clone: In the same sample, other DNA sequences code for this CDR3. The chain links TRBV29-1 to TRBJ1-2; 7 bases agree with TRBD1. J gave up 3 bases and V 4 bases, and 2 bases lay outside the gene matches. CDR3 length equals 12 residues. Germline loops: CDR1 SQVTM, CDR2 ANQGSEA. CDR3 loop: CSVGQGDYGYTF. In nucleotides, the CDR3 is TGCAGCGTTGGACAGGGAGACTATGGCTACACCTTC.

V is TRBV29-1 and J is TRBJ2-1, with 7 nucleotides matching TRBD2. V lost 8 bases to trimming and J lost 1 base; unmatched junction nucleotides: 8. The CDR3 runs to 14 residues. From germline, CDR1 is SQVTM and CDR2 ANQGSEA. The CDR3 region is CSTRMRESYNEQFF. The DNA for the CDR3 is TGCAGCACACGGATGCGGGAGTCCTACAATGAGCAGTTCTTC.

Turning to this clone: Different DNA sequences within this sample yield the same CDR3. The V and J genes are TRBV5-1 and TRBJ2-1; TRBD2 matches 11 bases. The CDR3 runs to 18 residues. The trim removed 0 bases at V and 1 base at J, leaving 6 bases unmatched. Germline V gene data show CDR1 as SGHRS and CDR2 as YFSETQ. The CDR3 DNA reads TGCGCCAGCAGCTTGGTCCCCACTAGCGGGAGTTCCTACAATGAGCAGTTCTTC. Protein: CASSLVPTSGSSYNEQFF.

The chain links TRBV7-9 to TRBJ1-1, with 8 bases fitting TRBD1. Germline trimming cut 5 bases from V and 1 base from J; bases unmatched to any gene: 6. CDR1 is SEHNR and CDR2 is FQNEAQ in the germline V gene (reference sequence). The CDR3 length is 15 residues. The CDR3 bases are TGTGCCAGCAGCCCCGAGGACAGGGAGAACACTGAAGCTTTCTTT. This sequence encodes CASSPEDRENTEAFF.

This chain links TRBV5-4 with TRBJ2-5; 7 positions match TRBD2. Looked up from germline, CDR1 is SGHNT and CDR2 is YYREEE (reference sequence). V was pared by 2 bases and J by 3 bases, with 7 bases of the junction left unmatched. The CDR3 has 15 amino acids. CDR3 in amino acids: CASSFAAGAKETQYF. CDR3 sequence (DNA): TGTGCCAGCAGCTTTGCGGCGGGAGCCAAAGAGACCCAGTACTTC.

This chain joins TRBV9 and TRBJ2-1; D may be TRBD1 or TRBD2 (5 bases each). The CDR3 runs 15 residues. Germline V lookup: CDR1 SGDLS, CDR2 YYNGEE. V dropped 2 bases and J dropped 9 bases, with 18 bases sitting between them. In DNA form, the CDR3 reads TGTGCCAGCAGCGTGACTCCGGGACCACCCTCTGAGCAGTTCTTC. The encoded protein is CASSVTPGPPSEQFF.

V gene TRBV30 combines with J gene TRBJ2-1; D possibly corresponds to TRBD1 (6 bases). The germline V and J ends were trimmed by 5 bases and 3 bases, with 20 bases remaining between them. CDR1 GTSNPN and CDR2 SVGIG come from the germline V gene (reference sequence). The CDR3 has 16 residues. DNA of the CDR3: TGTGCCTGGGCCGTTTGGGGGCTGTCAGTCTACAATGAGCAGTTCTTC. Translating gives CAWAVWGLSVYNEQFF.